This entry lists 25 T cell receptor beta chains sequenced from one sample in a study of shared clonotypes between healthy human individuals. Produced via immunoSEQ multiplex PCR; TCRdb's table is partial and in-frame only. The repertoire holds 1,100,000 or so clones, with around 78% as singletons. The specimen sequenced was memory CD4+ T cells from PBMCs. Subset indicated: CD45RA-negative fraction. The receptors come from a man younger than 30 in good health. Some clones in this sample may be carry-over from other donors' samples.

This clone showed up just a few times. The chain combines TRBV6-1 with TRBJ2-7; TRBD2 matches at 8 bases. V was clipped by 2 bases and J by 9 bases; unmatched bases: 21. Germline assignment: CDR1 MNHNS and CDR2 SASEGT. The CDR3 loop spans 18 amino acids. The CDR3 sequence: CASSEFPRSGSRGNGQYF. In nucleotides, the CDR3 is TGTGCCAGCAGTGAATTCCCCCGCAGCGGGAGCCGGGGCAATGGGCAGTACTTC.

This clone turned up a few times. The rearrangement uses TRBV28 and TRBJ2-7; D not resolved. There are 12 residues in the CDR3. CDR1 and CDR2 from the germline V gene are MDHEN and SYDVKM. The germline V and J ends were trimmed by 6 bases and 6 bases, with 12 bases remaining between them. This chain's CDR3 is CASSRRIPEQYF. In DNA, the CDR3 is TGTGCCAGCAGCCGACGGATCCCCGAGCAGTACTTC.

As concerns this clone: Additional DNA sequences in this sample encode the identical CDR3. This chain uses TRBV5-1 with TRBJ1-1; tentative D call: TRBD1 (6 bases). V lost 2 bases and J lost 4, with 9 bases in between. The CDR3 has 13 residues. Germline assignment: CDR1 SGHRS and CDR2 YFSETQ. The CDR3 DNA sequence: TGCGCCAGCAGCTTAGGGGGTACCACTGAAGCTTTCTTT. This encodes CASSLGGTTEAFF.

The chain couples TRBV21-1 to TRBJ2-7. TRBV21-1 counts as a pseudogene. There are 14 residues in the CDR3. CDR3 DNA: TGTGCCAGCAGCAAAGGTGCGCAGAATTACGAGCAGTACTTC. Translating gives CASSKGAQNYEQYF.

The chain employs TRBV18 and TRBJ2-5; TRBD1 agrees at 10 bases. The J call may not be correct, given that the DNA end is closer to TRBJ2-7. Germline CDR1 and CDR2: KGHSH and LQKENI. This CDR3 contains 16 residues. The CDR3 nucleotides read TGTGCCAGCTCACCACCGCGGACAGGGGGGGTCTACGAGCAGTACTTC. It yields the protein CASSPPRTGGVYEQYF.

This chain links TRBV28 with TRBJ1-1, with TRBD1 matching 9 bases. The length of the CDR3 is 16 residues. Trimming at V came to 5 bases and at J to 6 bases, leaving 13 bases not matched to a gene. Germline V CDR1 and CDR2: MDHEN, SYDVKM. The CDR3 DNA sequence: TGTGCCAGCAGTCCCACCGCAACAGGGGGCCGAGCTGAAGCTTTCTTT. Translating gives CASSPTATGGRAEAFF. Together with reference TRBV28 and TRBJ1-1, the CDR3 gives the full variable domain: DVKVTQSSRYLVKRTGEKVFLECVQDMDHENMFWYRQDPGLGLRLIYFSYDVKMKEKGDIPEGYSVSREKKERFSLILESASTNQTSMYLCASSPTATGGRAEAFFGQGTRLTVV.

This clone came up once. V gene TRBV10-3 combines with J gene TRBJ2-7, with 11 nucleotides matching TRBD1. Trimming at V came to 5 bases and at J to 4 bases, leaving 4 bases not matched to a gene. Germline values: CDR1 ENHRY, CDR2 SYGVKD. The length of the CDR3 is 14 residues. The CDR3 nucleotides are TGTGCCATCAGTCCGGGACAGGGGGAGTACGAGCAGTACTTC. As protein: CAISPGQGEYEQYF.

The sample holds a few counts of this clone. CDR3 region: CASSFKGANTEAFF. CDR3 coding DNA: TGTGCCAGCAGCTTCAAAGGAGCGAACACTGAAGCTTTCTTT. This sequence joins TRBV7-6 and TRBJ1-1; D gene unclear. There are 14 residues in the CDR3. CDR1 is SGHVS, CDR2 FNYEAQ, per germline. V lost 3 bases and J lost 1, with 9 bases in between.

V and J are TRBV6-6 and TRBJ2-7, with 8 bases fitting TRBD1. The CDR3 totals 16 residues. Per germline, CDR1 MNHNY and CDR2 SVGAGI (reference sequence). The J segment lost 0 bases and the V segment lost 8 bases, leaving 12 bases of the junction unmatched. The CDR3 spells CASGRSGGPSSYEQYF. The CDR3 DNA sequence: TGTGCCAGCGGAAGGTCAGGGGGCCCAAGCTCCTACGAGCAGTACTTC.

This clone appeared a few times. The V and J genes are TRBV28 and TRBJ1-3, with D maybe TRBD1 (6 bases). The V gene's germline CDR1 is MDHEN and CDR2 SYDVKM. The CDR3 contains 15 residues. V lost 9 bases, J lost 0 bases, and 15 bases lay in between. CDR3 bases: TGTGCCAGTTCCCGACAGGTTTTCTCTGGAAACACCATATATTTT. It codes for CASSRQVFSGNTIYF.

The chain uses TRBV6-6 and TRBJ1-5; D possibly corresponds to TRBD1 (6 bases). The CDR3 is made up of 16 amino acids. The V gene lost 5 bases and the J gene lost 4 bases, with 18 bases spanning the gap. Per germline, CDR1 MNHNY and CDR2 SVGAGI (reference sequence). CDR3 in amino acids: CASSRAGQGFNQPQHF. The DNA for the CDR3 is TGTGCCAGCAGTCGAGCGGGGCAGGGGTTTAATCAGCCCCAGCATTTT.

This clone was picked up a small number of times. Here the CDR3 DNA reads TGTGCCAGCAGTGAATTGGGTGGGCCGCCAGGTCATGAGCAGTTCTTC. It specifies CASSELGGPPGHEQFF. V and J are TRBV2 and TRBJ2-1; D not resolved. Trimming shortened V by 2 bases and J by 8 bases, and 19 bases separated the two germline ends. The CDR3 sequence is 16 residues long. Germline V gene sequence: CDR1 SNHLY, CDR2 FYNNEI.

This chain uses TRBV5-1 with TRBJ1-4, with D possibly being TRBD1 (5 bases). The CDR3 is 16 amino acids. Trimming removed 0 bases from V and 5 bases from J, with 14 bases in between. Germline V gene lookup returns CDR1 SGHRS and CDR2 YFSETQ. The CDR3 DNA follows: TGCGCCAGCAGCTTGGCCGGGGGACGGGAAAATGAAAAACTGTTTTTT. This sequence encodes CASSLAGGRENEKLFF.

The chain carries TRBV2 and TRBJ2-3; D gene unclear. V was cut by 10 bases and J by 0 bases, with 20 bases left in between. Looked up from germline, CDR1 is SNHLY and CDR2 is FYNNEI. This CDR3 contains 16 residues. The DNA for the CDR3 is TGTGCCACCAAAATTTCGCCGCGAGGTAGCACAGATACGCAGTATTTT. Translating it yields CATKISPRGSTDTQYF. The full variable domain, with the rest looked up from reference TRBV2 and TRBJ2-3, is EPEVTQTPSHQVTQMGQEVILRCVPISNHLYFYWYRQILGQKVEFLVSFYNNEISEKSEIFDDQFSVERPDGSNFTLKIRSTKLEDSAMYFCATKISPRGSTDTQYFGPGTRLTVL.

The chain recombines TRBV7-3 with TRBJ2-5, with 7 nucleotides matching TRBD2. Germline values: CDR1 SGHTA, CDR2 FQGTGA. After removal of 5 bases from V and 0 bases from J, the junction contained 6 bases not matched to a gene. The CDR3 has 15 amino acids. The CDR3 bases are TGTGCCAGCAGCCCGGGGGGTGCGTACCAAGAGACCCAGTACTTC. Translated, it gives CASSPGGAYQETQYF.

The genes are TRBV18 and TRBJ2-1; D possibly corresponds to TRBD2 (6 bases). The ends were cut back, 2 bases at V and 5 bases at J, with 10 bases in the middle. The CDR3 contains 14 residues. Germline V gene sequence: CDR1 KGHSH, CDR2 LQKENI. The CDR3 region is CASSPLSGDNEQFF. The CDR3 DNA reads TGTGCCAGCTCACCATTGTCGGGGGACAATGAGCAGTTCTTC.

The chain joins TRBV6-5 to TRBJ2-1; TRBD1 or TRBD2 may be the D gene (5 bases each). The CDR3 is 14 residues long. The V gene's germline CDR1 is MNHEY and CDR2 SVGAGI. Trimming took off 8 bases at V and 9 bases at J, with 20 bases between the two ends. CDR3 in DNA: TGTGCCAGCCAGTACGGGACCCATCCTAGTGAGCAGTTCTTC. This translates into CASQYGTHPSEQFF.

The chain joins TRBV1 to TRBJ2-5; the table's D call, TRBD1, was not checked against the DNA. TRBV1 is given as a pseudogene. The CDR3 runs 13 residues. CDR3 DNA sequence: TGCACCAGCAGCCAGGCCAGGGGTGAGACCCAGTACTTC. Its translation is CTSSQARGETQYF.

CDR3 amino acids: CASSTGVPKRFQPQHF. In nucleotides, the CDR3 is TGTGCCAGCTCCACCGGGGTACCAAAGAGGTTTCAGCCCCAGCATTTT. V and J are TRBV18 and TRBJ1-5; no reliable D call. Per germline, CDR1 KGHSH and CDR2 LQKENI. The CDR3 totals 16 residues. With 6 bases removed from V and 6 bases from J, the gap between germline ends came to 21 bases.

This chain joins TRBV7-2 and TRBJ2-6; D call uncertain. V lost 3 bases and J 0 bases, leaving 12 bases between the germline ends. CDR1 SGHTA and CDR2 FQGNSA come from the germline V gene. This CDR3 spans 17 amino acids. The DNA for the CDR3 is TGTGCCAGCAGCTTGTTAGGACCCAGCTCTGGGGCCAACGTCCTGACTTTC. Translating gives CASSLLGPSSGANVLTF.

The chain combines TRBV2 with TRBJ2-6, with 10 bases fitting TRBD1. V dropped 7 bases and J dropped 1; count of bases not matched to a gene: 13. The length of the CDR3 is 19 residues. Germline V gene lookup returns CDR1 SNHLY and CDR2 FYNNEI. DNA for the CDR3: TGTGCCAGCAATTTTCTCGGGACAGGGGCCATTTCTGGGGCCAACGTCCTGACTTTC. Encoded protein: CASNFLGTGAISGANVLTF.

The chain recombines TRBV6-1 with TRBJ1-1, with D uncertain. Germline V gene lookup returns CDR1 MNHNS and CDR2 SASEGT. The CDR3 is 13 amino acids. The germline V and J ends were trimmed by 3 bases and 10 bases, with 15 bases remaining between them. The CDR3 DNA reads as TGTGCCAGCAGTGACCCCGGACGCTCAGGAGCTTTCTTT. Translating it yields CASSDPGRSGAFF.

The chain has TRBV7-2 and TRBJ2-2, with 12 bases identical to TRBD2. Trimming at V came to 7 bases and at J to 6 bases, leaving 6 bases not matched to a gene. The CDR3 is made up of 15 amino acids. The V gene's germline CDR1 is SGHTA and CDR2 FQGNSA. The CDR3 nucleotides are TGTGCCAGCAAGACTAGCGGGAGATTTGCCGGGGAGCTGTTTTTT. This translates into CASKTSGRFAGELFF.

This sequence joins TRBV5-1 and TRBJ2-1, with 13 bases matching TRBD2. V lost 2 bases, J lost 7 bases, and 3 bases stayed unmatched. The CDR3 totals 15 residues. Germline V gene data show CDR1 as SGHRS and CDR2 as YFSETQ. The CDR3 sequence is CASSFTGLAGNEQFF. As DNA, the CDR3 is TGCGCCAGCAGCTTTACGGGACTAGCGGGGAATGAGCAGTTCTTC.

CDR3 nucleotide sequence: TGCGCCAGCAGTCAATCGGACCGGCAGGGAAATCAGCCCCAGCATTTT. Protein: CASSQSDRQGNQPQHF. This chain links TRBV23-1 with TRBJ1-5, with D possibly being TRBD1 (5 bases). TRBV23-1 is assigned to the ORF class and has an uncertain function. The CDR3 has 16 residues. V lost 0 bases and J 4 bases, leaving 13 bases between the germline ends.